The 17 T cell receptor beta chains in this list originate from one sample, sequenced in a study of a mutant IDH1 vaccine in newly diagnosed glioma. Antigen specificity for these receptors is unknown. Time point indicated: week 23, last vaccination. In every dose of vaccine, 300 ug of mutant IDH1 20-mer peptide was given alongside topical imiquimod. Here immunoSEQ multiplex PCR was the method, and the copy in TCRdb shows in-frame clones only, minus some. In the table there are about 55,000 clones, 80% of which are singletons. Sample: PBMCs, taken from a glioma patient whose treatment included an IDH1 peptide vaccine. Every receptor here comes from a man aged 35-49 years with glioma.

J is TRBJ2-1 and V is TRBV27; a weak D match, TRBD1 (5 bases). Germline CDR1 reads MNHEY; CDR2 reads SMNVEV (reference sequence). V was cut by 6 bases and J by 6 bases, with 18 bases left in between. The CDR3 sequence is 15 residues long. DNA for the CDR3: TGTGCCAGCAGCCTAGACCTCGACAGTACCAATGAGCAGTTCTTC. Translation gives CASSLDLDSTNEQFF.

This clone has more than one count but fewer than ten. Distinct nucleotide sequences in the sample also encode this CDR3. V gene TRBV14 combines with J gene TRBJ1-4; D remains ambiguous. CDR3 length: 11 residues. V was shortened by 4 bases and J by 7 bases, with 4 bases between the two germline ends. The germline CDR1 and CDR2 sequences are SGHDN and FVKESK. The CDR3 reads CASSPGEKLFF. CDR3 DNA: TGTGCCAGCAGCCCTGGTGAAAAACTGTTTTTT.

The rearrangement uses TRBV29-1 and TRBJ1-1; no clear D gene. V lost 3 bases, J lost 0 bases, and 5 bases lay in between. Germline V gives CDR1 SQVTM, CDR2 ANQGSEA. The CDR3 sequence is 12 residues long. The CDR3 loop reads CSVDGVNTEAFF. For the CDR3, the DNA is TGCAGCGTTGATGGGGTGAACACTGAAGCTTTCTTT.

The chain carries TRBV10-3 and TRBJ2-3; 7 bases map to TRBD2. This CDR3 region has 13 residues. V lost 7 bases and J lost 0; bases outside the gene matches: 1. Looked up from germline, CDR1 is ENHRY and CDR2 is SYGVKD. CDR3: CAIKRGSTDTQYF. In nucleotides, the CDR3 is TGTGCCATCAAGCGGGGCAGCACAGATACGCAGTATTTT.

The genes are TRBV7-8 and TRBJ2-2; 8 bases line up with TRBD1. V lost 7 bases to trimming and J lost 2 bases; unmatched junction nucleotides: 12. This CDR3 spans 17 amino acids. Looked up from germline, CDR1 is SGHVS and CDR2 is FQNEAQ. CDR3 protein: CASTHNEGQGNTGELFF. CDR3 coding DNA: TGTGCCAGCACTCATAACGAAGGACAGGGCAACACCGGGGAGCTGTTTTTT. The full variable domain, its missing parts supplied by reference TRBV7-8 and TRBJ2-2, is GAGVSQSPRYKVAKRGQDVALRCDPISGHVSLFWYQQALGQGPEFLTYFQNEAQLDKSGLPSDRFFAERPEGSVSTLKIQRTQQEDSAVYLCASTHNEGQGNTGELFFGEGSRLTVL.

The chain uses TRBV9 and TRBJ2-7; 9 bases match TRBD2. This CDR3 region has 15 residues. J lost 7 bases, V lost 0 bases, and 8 bases had no gene match. In germline, CDR1 is SGDLS, CDR2 YYNGEE. The CDR3 DNA follows: TGTGCCAGCAGCGTAGGGCCTAGCGGGGCTAGGGAGCAGTACTTC. It encodes CASSVGPSGAREQYF.

The rearrangement uses TRBV6-1 and TRBJ1-6; 7 nucleotides align to TRBD1. Trimming took 7 bases from V and 8 from J; bases not matched to a gene: 8. Per the germline V gene, CDR1 is MNHNS and CDR2 is SASEGT. This CDR3 contains 14 residues. CDR3 amino acids: CASMGRQGDSPLHF. In DNA form, the CDR3 reads TGTGCCAGCATGGGTCGGCAGGGGGATTCACCCCTCCACTTT.

The chain carries TRBV29-1 and TRBJ2-2; D gene uncertain. Germline-derived CDR1 and CDR2 are SQVTM and ANQGSEA. This CDR3 is 12 amino acids long. V was clipped by 7 bases and J by 5 bases, with 11 bases between them. The DNA for the CDR3 is TGCAGCGGGCTCTCCGGTACCGGGGAGCTGTTTTTT. The encoded protein is CSGLSGTGELFF.

The chain uses TRBV10-3 and TRBJ2-2; 8 nucleotides line up with TRBD2. Looked up from germline, CDR1 is ENHRY and CDR2 is SYGVKD. The CDR3 has 15 amino acids. V was pared by 6 bases and J by 4 bases, with 7 bases of the junction left unmatched. The CDR3 protein is CAIRDGLAGTGELFF. CDR3 nucleotides: TGTGCCATCAGGGATGGACTAGCCGGCACCGGGGAGCTGTTTTTT.

The V gene is TRBV30, the J gene TRBJ1-6; no clear D gene. The germline CDR1 and CDR2 sequences are GTSNPN and SVGIG (reference sequence). V gave up 0 bases and J gave up 7 bases, with 10 bases separating them. The CDR3 loop spans 14 amino acids. CDR3 residues: CAWSVGSSNSPLHF. The CDR3 nucleotides read TGTGCCTGGAGTGTGGGGAGTTCCAATTCACCCCTCCACTTT.

V is TRBV4-2 and J is TRBJ1-1; possibly TRBD1 for D (5 bases). CDR3 length: 13 amino acids. The germline gives CDR1 LGHNA, CDR2 YNFKEQ. V was trimmed by 1 base and J by 11 bases, leaving 14 bases between them. The CDR3 protein is CASSQGTGTPAFF. The CDR3 DNA reads as TGTGCCAGCAGCCAAGGGACCGGGACGCCGGCTTTCTTT.

The CDR3 here is CASSLGGVFAGELFF. CDR3 in DNA: TGTGCCAGCAGCTTAGGAGGGGTCTTTGCCGGGGAGCTGTTTTTT. The chain combines TRBV13 with TRBJ2-2; D might be TRBD1 (5 bases). The V end was cut by 0 bases, the J end by 6 bases, with 11 bases between. CDR1 and CDR2 from the germline V gene are PRHDT and FYEKMQ (reference sequence). The CDR3 loop spans 15 amino acids.

The gene calls are TRBV5-1 and TRBJ2-1; 9 nucleotides align to TRBD2. The V gene end was trimmed by 3 bases and the J gene end by 4 bases; junction bases not matched to a gene: 11. CDR1 is SGHRS, CDR2 YFSETQ, per germline. CDR3 size: 17 residues. The CDR3 reads CASSYIGAGGVYNEQFF. The CDR3, as DNA: TGCGCCAGCAGCTATATAGGGGCGGGGGGGGTTTACAATGAGCAGTTCTTC.

This sequence joins TRBV19 and TRBJ2-5; D might be TRBD1 (5 bases). Germline CDR1 LNHDA, CDR2 SQIVND (reference sequence). The CDR3 runs to 13 residues. V was shortened by 8 bases and J by 5 bases, with 15 bases between the two germline ends. CDR3 protein: CASFRGKGETQYF. The DNA for the CDR3 is TGTGCCAGTTTTAGGGGAAAGGGTGAGACCCAGTACTTC. Full variable domain (remainder filled in from reference TRBV19 and TRBJ2-5): DGGITQSPKYLFRKEGQNVTLSCEQNLNHDAMYWYRQDPGQGLRLIYYSQIVNDFQKGDIAEGYSVSREKKESFPLTVTSAQKNPTAFYLCASFRGKGETQYFGPGTRLLVL.

V is TRBV7-2 and J is TRBJ1-1; D gene unclear. CDR3 length: 13 amino acids. CDR1 and CDR2 (germline): SGHTA, FQGNSA. V lost 1 base, J lost 10 bases, and 13 bases lay in between. The CDR3 region has the DNA TGTGCCAGCAGCTTAGGACCTGGATCTGGAGCTTTCTTT. Protein sequence: CASSLGPGSGAFF.

This chain uses TRBV2 with TRBJ2-1; D might be TRBD2 (6 bases). CDR1 is SNHLY and CDR2 is FYNNEI in the germline V gene. Trimming stripped 6 bases from V and 8 bases from J, with 14 bases between. This CDR3 contains 13 residues. As DNA, the CDR3 is TGTGCCAGCAGGCCTCCGGGACTCGATGAGCAGTTCTTC. Translated: CASRPPGLDEQFF. The full variable domain, with the rest looked up from reference TRBV2 and TRBJ2-1, is EPEVTQTPSHQVTQMGQEVILRCVPISNHLYFYWYRQILGQKVEFLVSFYNNEISEKSEIFDDQFSVERPDGSNFTLKIRSTKLEDSAMYFCASRPPGLDEQFFGPGTRLTVL.

The CDR3 reads CASSQDATGRTTEAFF. The CDR3 DNA is TGCGCCAGCAGCCAAGACGCGACAGGCAGAACAACTGAAGCTTTCTTT. The chain carries TRBV4-1 and TRBJ1-1; weak D call: TRBD1 (6 bases). This CDR3 has 16 residues. Deletions cut 0 bases from V and 5 bases from J, with 16 bases between. CDR1 and CDR2 (germline): MGHRA, YSYEKL.